The clone carrying this TCR beta chain was counted between two and nine times. Antigen unknown. The CDR3 covers 14 residues. CDR1 is SGHTA, CDR2 FQGNSA, per germline. Trimming cost V 1 base and J 0 bases, with 7 bases left between them. This specimen comes from a study of CD8 T cells in ankylosing spondylitis. Study results and limitations: Made up of eight or nine highly homologous variants, a TCR beta motif appeared characteristic of ankylosing spondylitis blood. Reports say disease-linked clones showed up significantly more in matched ankylosing spondylitis synovial fluid.

Using its own MiXCR run on the 5' RACE reads, TCRdb lists one record per CDR3 protein. The sample shows about 160,000 distinct CDR3 sequences, around a tenth of them seen only once. This TCR was recovered from a female donor with ankylosing spondylitis or in good health (not recorded which). Sequenced input: blood, either unsorted or a sorted T cell fraction (not recorded which). V usage is TRBV7-2 and J usage is TRBJ2-7; D gene unclear. The CDR3 coding sequence is TGTGCCAGCAGCTTAGAGGGCCTCTCCTACGAGCAGTACTTC. This encodes CASSLEGLSYEQYF.